This T cell receptor (beta chain) comes out of a study of cytomegalovirus exposure and HLA in healthy donors. The study's findings and limits: The classifier reportedly diagnosed cytomegalovirus status with high sensitivity and specificity. Prior analysis indicated that the majority of TCR beta V segments exhibited productivity approximately 87% or approximately 30% of the time. Presence/absence analysis assumed near-uniform sequencing depth across donors. Relative to equally common others, HLA-associated TCR beta chains showed greater clonal expansion in a later analysis.

Concerning this clone: Its antigen is unknown.

PCR primers comprised 60 Vbeta and 13 Jbeta primers. Produced via immunoSEQ multiplex PCR; TCRdb's table is partial and in-frame only. Of around 140,000 clones detected, 75% to 80% appear once; the ten largest clones hold about 1%. The CDR3 has 12 amino acids. From germline, CDR1 is SQVTM and CDR2 ANQGSEA. The trim removed 7 bases at V and 5 bases at J, leaving 5 bases unmatched. This TCR derives from a woman aged 55 to 70 in good health and CMV-seronegative. The V call is TRBV29-1, the J call TRBJ2-7, with 10 nucleotides matching TRBD1. Sequenced input: PBMCs. CDR3 in amino acids: CSGWDRGNEQYF. The CDR3 DNA follows: TGCAGCGGATGGGACAGGGGAAACGAGCAGTACTTC.